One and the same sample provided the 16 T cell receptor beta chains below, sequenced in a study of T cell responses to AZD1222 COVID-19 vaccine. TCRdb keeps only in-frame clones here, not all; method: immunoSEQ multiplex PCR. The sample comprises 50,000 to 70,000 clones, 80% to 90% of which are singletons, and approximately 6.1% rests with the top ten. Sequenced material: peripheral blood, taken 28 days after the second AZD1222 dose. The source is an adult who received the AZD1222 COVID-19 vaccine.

The chain's CDR3 is CASSGQDFSYEQYF. DNA of the CDR3: TGTGCCAGCTCTGGACAGGATTTTTCCTACGAGCAGTACTTC. The gene calls are TRBV18 and TRBJ2-7, with 7 bases that match TRBD1. CDR1 and CDR2 from the germline V gene are KGHSH and LQKENI. The CDR3 consists of 14 residues. J was trimmed by 1 base and V by 6 bases; bases with no gene match: 6.

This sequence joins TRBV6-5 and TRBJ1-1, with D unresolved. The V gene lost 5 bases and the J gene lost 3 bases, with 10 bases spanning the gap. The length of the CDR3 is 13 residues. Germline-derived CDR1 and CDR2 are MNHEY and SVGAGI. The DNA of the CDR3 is TGTGCCAGCAGTCTAGACGAGGACACTGAAGCTTTCTTT. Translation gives CASSLDEDTEAFF.

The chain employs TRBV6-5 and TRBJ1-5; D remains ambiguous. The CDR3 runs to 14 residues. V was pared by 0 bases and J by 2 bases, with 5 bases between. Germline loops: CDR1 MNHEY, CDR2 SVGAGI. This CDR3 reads CASSYSSGNQPQHF. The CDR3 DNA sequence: TGTGCCAGCAGTTACTCGTCAGGCAATCAGCCCCAGCATTTT.

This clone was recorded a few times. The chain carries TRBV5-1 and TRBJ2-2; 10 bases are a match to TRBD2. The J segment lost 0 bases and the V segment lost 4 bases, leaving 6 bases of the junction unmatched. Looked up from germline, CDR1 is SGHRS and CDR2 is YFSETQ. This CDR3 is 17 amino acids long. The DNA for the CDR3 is TGCGCCAGCAGCCAATTAGCGGGAGGAACGAACACCGGGGAGCTGTTTTTT. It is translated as CASSQLAGGTNTGELFF.

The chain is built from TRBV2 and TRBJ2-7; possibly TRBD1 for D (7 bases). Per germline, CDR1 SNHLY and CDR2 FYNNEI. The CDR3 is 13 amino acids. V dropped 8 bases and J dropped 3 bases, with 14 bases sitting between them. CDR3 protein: CASGSGGNYEQYF. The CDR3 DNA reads TGTGCCAGCGGATCAGGGGGGAACTACGAGCAGTACTTC.

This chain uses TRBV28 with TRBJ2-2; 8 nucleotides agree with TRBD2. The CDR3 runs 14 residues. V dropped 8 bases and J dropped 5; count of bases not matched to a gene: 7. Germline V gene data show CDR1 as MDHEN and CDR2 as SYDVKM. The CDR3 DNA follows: TGTGCCAGCGTCGGACTAGCAGGAACCGGGGAGCTGTTTTTT. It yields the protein CASVGLAGTGELFF.

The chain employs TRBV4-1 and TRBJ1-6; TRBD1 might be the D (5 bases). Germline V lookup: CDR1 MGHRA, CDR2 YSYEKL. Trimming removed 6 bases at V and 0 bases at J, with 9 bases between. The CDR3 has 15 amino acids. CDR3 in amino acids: CASREGSSYNSPLHF. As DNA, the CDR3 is TGCGCCAGCAGGGAGGGGAGCTCCTATAATTCACCCCTCCACTTT.

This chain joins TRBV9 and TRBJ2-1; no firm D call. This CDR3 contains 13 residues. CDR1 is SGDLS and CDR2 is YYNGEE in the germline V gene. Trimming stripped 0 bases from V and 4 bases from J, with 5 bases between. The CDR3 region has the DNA TGTGCCAGCAGCGTAGTGCAATACAATGAGCAGTTCTTC. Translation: CASSVVQYNEQFF.

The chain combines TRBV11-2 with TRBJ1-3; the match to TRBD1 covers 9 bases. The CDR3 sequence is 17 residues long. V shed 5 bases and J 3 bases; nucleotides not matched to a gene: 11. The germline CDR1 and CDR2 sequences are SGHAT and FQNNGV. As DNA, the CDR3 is TGTGCCAGCAGCCTCCCTCGCGGGACAGGGAGTGGAAACACCATATATTTT. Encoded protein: CASSLPRGTGSGNTIYF.

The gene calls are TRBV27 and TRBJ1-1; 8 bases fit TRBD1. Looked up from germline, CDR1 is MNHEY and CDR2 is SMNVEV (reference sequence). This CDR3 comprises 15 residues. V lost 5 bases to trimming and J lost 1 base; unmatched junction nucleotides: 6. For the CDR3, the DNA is TGTGCCAGCAGTCAGCCGGGACAGGCGAACACTGAAGCTTTCTTT. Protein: CASSQPGQANTEAFF.

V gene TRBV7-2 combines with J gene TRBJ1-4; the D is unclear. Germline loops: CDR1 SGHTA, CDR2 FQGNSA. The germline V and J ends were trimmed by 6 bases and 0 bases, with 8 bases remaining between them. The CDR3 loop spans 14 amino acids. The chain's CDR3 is CASSRYTTNEKLFF. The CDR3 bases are TGTGCCAGCAGTCGTTATACAACTAATGAAAAACTGTTTTTT.

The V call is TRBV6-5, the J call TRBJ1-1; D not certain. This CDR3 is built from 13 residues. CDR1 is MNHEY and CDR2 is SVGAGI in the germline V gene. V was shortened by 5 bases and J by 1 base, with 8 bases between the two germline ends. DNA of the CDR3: TGTGCCAGCAGTCTGTCACAGAACACTGAAGCTTTCTTT. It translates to CASSLSQNTEAFF.

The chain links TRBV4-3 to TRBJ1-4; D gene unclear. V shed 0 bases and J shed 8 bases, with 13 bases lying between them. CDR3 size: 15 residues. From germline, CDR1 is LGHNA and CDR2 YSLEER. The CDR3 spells CASSQDPQIREKLFF. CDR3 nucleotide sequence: TGCGCCAGCAGCCAAGATCCCCAGATTAGAGAAAAACTGTTTTTT.

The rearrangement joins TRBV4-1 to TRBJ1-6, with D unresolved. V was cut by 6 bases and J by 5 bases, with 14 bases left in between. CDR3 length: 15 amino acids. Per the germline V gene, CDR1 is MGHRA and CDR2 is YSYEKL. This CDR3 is CASSPADYDNSPLHF. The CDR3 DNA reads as TGCGCCAGCAGTCCCGCTGACTATGATAATTCACCCCTCCACTTT.

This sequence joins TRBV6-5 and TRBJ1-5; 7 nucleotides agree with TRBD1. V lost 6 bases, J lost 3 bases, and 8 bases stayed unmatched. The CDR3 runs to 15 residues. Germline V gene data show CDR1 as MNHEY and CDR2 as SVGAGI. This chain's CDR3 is CASSLTGVDNQPQHF. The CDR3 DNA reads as TGTGCCAGCAGCCTAACAGGGGTGGACAATCAGCCCCAGCATTTT.

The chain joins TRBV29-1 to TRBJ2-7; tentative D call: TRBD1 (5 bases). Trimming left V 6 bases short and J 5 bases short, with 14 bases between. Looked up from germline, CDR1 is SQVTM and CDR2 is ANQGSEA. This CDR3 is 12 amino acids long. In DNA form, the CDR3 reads TGCAGCGTGGGCCCAGGGCGAAACGAGCAGTACTTC. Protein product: CSVGPGRNEQYF.